This T cell receptor beta chain is from a study of siplizumab effects on memory and regulatory T cells. Assay used: immunoSEQ multiplex PCR; TCRdb lists only in-frame clones, some missing. The repertoire holds about 48,000 clones, about 88% seen once, with around 0.3% in the top ten. V was pared by 5 bases and J by 8 bases, with 12 bases between. Germline V gene data show CDR1 as WSHSY and CDR2 as SAAADI. CDR3 length equals 12 residues. The source of this sequence is a human donor in good health. Sequenced input: naive CD8+ T cells sorted from blood. This chain uses TRBV10-2 with TRBJ1-1, with TRBD1 as a possible D gene (5 bases). In nucleotides, the CDR3 is TGCGCCAGCAGTCCCGGGACTCCAGAAGCTTTCTTT. It codes for CASSPGTPEAFF.